The rows below give T cell receptor beta chains drawn from one sample of a study of identical twins. TCRdb reprocessed the 5' RACE reads via MiXCR and lists one record per CDR3 protein. The sample comprises some 730,000 distinct CDR3 sequences, 18% of which are singletons, and under 15% rests with the top ten. These same records also appear under a second study, on T cells expressing NK-cell markers.

Sequencing was done on a sample of PBMCs. These receptors were obtained from a young woman in good health. The CDR3 runs from the conserved cysteine through the conserved F or W. The order of the fields is D gene, V gene, clone size, J gene, CDR3 DNA, CDR3 protein. A D gene is named only where the DNA matches it firmly. The size entry is marked missing in some rows and otherwise reads once, few, many or a size class.

d_gene: .; v_gene: TRBV20-1; abundance: .; j_gene: TRBJ2-5; CDR3nt: TGCAGTGCTAGAGATGCCCGGGACTTACAAGAGACCCAGTACTTC; CDR3aa: CSARDARDLQETQYF
d_gene: .; v_gene: TRBV6-5; abundance: .; j_gene: TRBJ2-1; CDR3nt: TGTGCCAGCAGTTATCCCGGGCGTGAGCAGTTCTTC; CDR3aa: CASSYPGREQFF
d_gene: .; v_gene: TRBV12-3/TRBV12-4; abundance: .; j_gene: TRBJ1-6; CDR3nt: TGTGCCAGCAGTCCCCGGGCCCCATGGTCCCTCCACTTT; CDR3aa: CASSPRAPWSLHF
d_gene: .; v_gene: TRBV9; abundance: few; j_gene: TRBJ2-1; CDR3nt: TGTGCCAGCAGCGCCGGTGAGTACGAGCAGTTCTTC; CDR3aa: CASSAGEYEQFF
d_gene: .; v_gene: TRBV6-1; abundance: few; j_gene: TRBJ1-2; CDR3nt: TGTGCCAGCACGACGCCGGGACAACTTCGTTATGGCTACACCTTC; CDR3aa: CASTTPGQLRYGYTF
d_gene: .; v_gene: TRBV5-5; abundance: .; j_gene: TRBJ2-1; CDR3nt: TGTGCCAGCAGCCCCTTGGAAGTGGTCGGACTATTCCAGTTCTTC; CDR3aa: CASSPLEVVGLFQFF
d_gene: .; v_gene: TRBV6-1; abundance: few; j_gene: TRBJ1-4; CDR3nt: TGTGCCAGCAGCATGTCTGGGGGGAGGGAAAAACTGTTTTTT; CDR3aa: CASSMSGGREKLFF
d_gene: TRBD2; v_gene: TRBV2; abundance: few; j_gene: TRBJ2-1; CDR3nt: TGTGCCAGCAGTGGTGCTAGCGGGAGGATACCCAATGAGCAGTTCTTC; CDR3aa: CASSGASGRIPNEQFF
d_gene: .; v_gene: TRBV28; abundance: .; j_gene: TRBJ2-7; CDR3nt: TGTGCCAGCAGTGAGACAGGCTTAAGCTCCTACGAGCAGTACTTC; CDR3aa: CASSETGLSSYEQYF
d_gene: TRBD2; v_gene: TRBV6-1; abundance: few; j_gene: TRBJ2-1; CDR3nt: TGTGCCAGCAGCCGCGGACTAGCGGGATTTGATGAGCAGTTCTTC; CDR3aa: CASSRGLAGFDEQFF
d_gene: .; v_gene: TRBV5-1; abundance: once; j_gene: TRBJ2-3; CDR3nt: TGCGCCAGCAGCTCGGGTGACGATGCCTGGACAGATACGCAGTATTTT; CDR3aa: CASSSGDDAWTDTQYF
d_gene: .; v_gene: TRBV2; abundance: few; j_gene: TRBJ2-4; CDR3nt: TGTGCCAGCGCCGAAGTAGAAGGGGCCAAAAACATTCAGTACTTC; CDR3aa: CASAEVEGAKNIQYF
d_gene: .; v_gene: TRBV20-1; abundance: .; j_gene: TRBJ2-7; CDR3nt: TGCAGTGCTTCCATCTGGGAGCACTCCTACGAGCAGTACTTC; CDR3aa: CSASIWEHSYEQYF
d_gene: .; v_gene: TRBV7-2; abundance: few; j_gene: TRBJ1-5; CDR3nt: TGTGCCAGCAGTCCAATCGGTGGTAGCAATCAGCCCCAGCATTTT; CDR3aa: CASSPIGGSNQPQHF
d_gene: .; v_gene: TRBV7-6; abundance: .; j_gene: TRBJ1-1; CDR3nt: TGTGCCAGCAGCTTAGGGGTAGGTCAGGAAGCTTTCTTT; CDR3aa: CASSLGVGQEAFF
d_gene: .; v_gene: TRBV5-5; abundance: .; j_gene: TRBJ1-4; CDR3nt: TGTGCCAGCAGCTTGGGGCCAGAAGATAATGAAAAACTGTTTTTT; CDR3aa: CASSLGPEDNEKLFF
d_gene: .; v_gene: TRBV20-1; abundance: .; j_gene: TRBJ2-1; CDR3nt: TGCAGTGCTAGAGAGCCATACAATGAGCAGTTCTTC; CDR3aa: CSAREPYNEQFF
d_gene: .; v_gene: TRBV14; abundance: few; j_gene: TRBJ2-1; CDR3nt: TGTGCCAGCAGCCAAGGGCTGTCTAGAGAAGACAATGAGCAGTTCTTC; CDR3aa: CASSQGLSREDNEQFF
d_gene: .; v_gene: TRBV20-1; abundance: .; j_gene: TRBJ2-5; CDR3nt: TGCAGTGCTTACCGGGACAACCAAGAGACCCAGTACTTC; CDR3aa: CSAYRDNQETQYF
d_gene: .; v_gene: TRBV18; abundance: .; j_gene: TRBJ1-1; CDR3nt: TGTGCCAGCTCACCCTCCAGGGAGTTTATGGCTGAAGCTTTCTTT; CDR3aa: CASSPSREFMAEAFF
d_gene: .; v_gene: TRBV20-1; abundance: .; j_gene: TRBJ2-5; CDR3nt: TGCAGTGCTAGAGATTTTAGGTCAAAGGCGGAGACCCAGTACTTC; CDR3aa: CSARDFRSKAETQYF
d_gene: .; v_gene: TRBV10-2; abundance: few; j_gene: TRBJ2-3; CDR3nt: TGCGCCAGCAGTGAGGGGGGTACCACAGATACGCAGTATTTT; CDR3aa: CASSEGGTTDTQYF
d_gene: TRBD1; v_gene: TRBV12-3/TRBV12-4; abundance: many; j_gene: TRBJ2-1; CDR3nt: TGTGCCAGCAGTGAACAGGGGGCGCGGTTTTTTGAGCAGTTCTTC; CDR3aa: CASSEQGARFFEQFF
d_gene: .; v_gene: TRBV12-3/TRBV12-4; abundance: few; j_gene: TRBJ2-3; CDR3nt: TGTGCCAGCAGTCCCCTTGGAATCGAGGGTACGCAGTATTTT; CDR3aa: CASSPLGIEGTQYF
d_gene: TRBD2; v_gene: TRBV7-2; abundance: once; j_gene: TRBJ2-5; CDR3nt: TGTGCCAGCAGCCGCGGGCGGGCTAGCGGACTCCAAGAGACCCAGTACTTC; CDR3aa: CASSRGRASGLQETQYF
d_gene: .; v_gene: TRBV28; abundance: .; j_gene: TRBJ1-1; CDR3nt: TGTGCCAGCAGTTTGGGCAGTCCCACTGAAGCTTTCTTT; CDR3aa: CASSLGSPTEAFF
d_gene: .; v_gene: TRBV20-1; abundance: few; j_gene: TRBJ2-5; CDR3nt: TGCAGTGCCGCGGGACTCTCTTTACAAGAGACCCAGTACTTC; CDR3aa: CSAAGLSLQETQYF
d_gene: TRBD2; v_gene: TRBV4-1; abundance: .; j_gene: TRBJ2-4; CDR3nt: TGCGCCAGCAGCCAAGATTTCGGGGGGGCCAAAAACATTCAGTACTTC; CDR3aa: CASSQDFGGAKNIQYF
d_gene: .; v_gene: TRBV15; abundance: .; j_gene: TRBJ1-6; CDR3nt: TGTGCCACCAGCAGAGTGACAGACATTTCACCCCTCCACTTT; CDR3aa: CATSRVTDISPLHF
d_gene: TRBD2; v_gene: TRBV12-3/TRBV12-4; abundance: .; j_gene: TRBJ2-1; CDR3nt: TGTGCCAGCTTGGCTAGCGGGATGATAAAGCAGTTCTTC; CDR3aa: CASLASGMIKQFF
d_gene: .; v_gene: TRBV12-3/TRBV12-4; abundance: .; j_gene: TRBJ2-7; CDR3nt: TGTGCCAGCAGTTTAGCGGGCGGTCCTTTCTACGAGCAGTACTTC; CDR3aa: CASSLAGGPFYEQYF
d_gene: .; v_gene: TRBV11-3; abundance: .; j_gene: TRBJ2-2; CDR3nt: TGTGCCAGCAGCCCTAGGGGGGACAGCGGTCGGGCCGGGGAGCTGTTTTTT; CDR3aa: CASSPRGDSGRAGELFF
d_gene: TRBD1; v_gene: TRBV27; abundance: .; j_gene: TRBJ2-7; CDR3nt: TGTGCCAGCAGTCCCAGGGGGCGAGTGACCTACGAGCAGTACTTC; CDR3aa: CASSPRGRVTYEQYF
d_gene: TRBD1; v_gene: TRBV13; abundance: few; j_gene: TRBJ1-1; CDR3nt: TGTGCCAGTTCACGCGCCGGACAGGGGGTAACTGAAGCTTTCTTT; CDR3aa: CASSRAGQGVTEAFF
d_gene: .; v_gene: TRBV24-1; abundance: few; j_gene: TRBJ1-5; CDR3nt: TGTGCCACCACGCAGGATCAGCCCCAGCATTTT; CDR3aa: CATTQDQPQHF
d_gene: .; v_gene: TRBV6-2/TRBV6-3; abundance: few; j_gene: TRBJ2-7; CDR3nt: TGTGCCAGCAGGGAAGGACAGCGTAGGCGGGGCGAGCAGTACTTC; CDR3aa: CASREGQRRRGEQYF
d_gene: .; v_gene: TRBV20-1; abundance: .; j_gene: TRBJ2-1; CDR3nt: TGCAGTGCTAGAAGTGGAGGCCATGAGCAGTTCTTC; CDR3aa: CSARSGGHEQFF
d_gene: .; v_gene: TRBV7-3; abundance: few; j_gene: TRBJ1-1; CDR3nt: TGTGCCAGCAGCCAGACTCGAACTGGGGGCACTGAAGCTTTCTTT; CDR3aa: CASSQTRTGGTEAFF
d_gene: .; v_gene: TRBV11-2; abundance: .; j_gene: TRBJ1-2; CDR3nt: TGTGCCAGCAGCCCTTCCACCGGGGGGGCGAACGGCTACACCTTC; CDR3aa: CASSPSTGGANGYTF
d_gene: .; v_gene: TRBV10-3; abundance: .; j_gene: TRBJ2-1; CDR3nt: TGTGCCCTTAGGGCAGCTGACAATGAGCAGTTCTTC; CDR3aa: CALRAADNEQFF
d_gene: .; v_gene: TRBV15; abundance: few; j_gene: TRBJ2-1; CDR3nt: TGTGCCACCAGCGGTGGGGGGGGCCCCCTTTCCTCCTACAATGAGCAGTTCTTC; CDR3aa: CATSGGGGPLSSYNEQFF